This record concerns one TCR beta chain sequence. Its antigen is not known. Data came from immunoSEQ multiplex PCR; TCRdb stores just in-frame clones and leaves some out. The data hold approximately 350,000 clones, with approximately 97% observed a single time. This entry belongs to a study of shared clonotypes between healthy human individuals. Study results and caveats: A handful of donors shared 5% to 5.5% of their naive CD4 clonotypes. Naive subsets tended to show greater estimated richness than memory subsets.

The length of the CDR3 is 16 residues. CDR1 is MGHRA, CDR2 YSYEKL, per germline. The V gene end was trimmed by 1 base and the J gene end by 7 bases; junction bases not matched to a gene: 5. The chain combines TRBV4-1 with TRBJ2-1; 12 bases fit TRBD2. The material sequenced was memory CD8+ T cells sorted from blood. Subset described: CD45RO+ cells pooled with CCR7-negative TemRA cells. The TCR sequence derives from a young man in good health. The CDR3 sequence: CASSQALAGGENEQFF. CDR3 nucleotide sequence: TGCGCCAGCAGCCAAGCACTAGCGGGAGGTGAGAATGAGCAGTTCTTC.